These 24 T cell receptor beta chains share one sample of origin, sequenced in a study of blood T cell repertoires in COVID-19. Method: immunoSEQ multiplex PCR; TCRdb's copy keeps in-frame clones and lacks some. The data contain some 270,000 clones, about nine tenths of them singletons. The sequenced sample was peripheral blood. These receptor sequences come from a man aged 45-65 years with acute or convalescent COVID-19.

The sample holds a few counts of this clone. V gene TRBV28 combines with J gene TRBJ1-2; 9 bases are shared with TRBD1. V shed 6 bases, J shed 8 bases, and the junction held 22 bases outside the gene matches. This CDR3 has 18 amino acids. Germline assignment: CDR1 MDHEN and CDR2 SYDVKM. The CDR3: CASSPGGSPGQGVWGYTF. CDR3 DNA: TGTGCCAGCAGCCCCGGCGGATCCCCGGGACAGGGTGTATGGGGCTACACCTTC.

The V gene is TRBV7-3, the J gene TRBJ1-2; 10 nucleotides line up with TRBD1. Trimming at V came to 5 bases and at J to 7 bases, leaving 7 bases not matched to a gene. CDR3 size: 14 residues. Per germline, CDR1 SGHTA and CDR2 FQGTGA. The DNA of the CDR3 is TGTGCCAGCAGCGAGGGGACAGGGGCGAGTGGCTACACCTTC. It yields the protein CASSEGTGASGYTF.

V and J are TRBV7-6 and TRBJ1-3; 7 bases are a match to TRBD1. The CDR3 extends over 15 amino acids. V lost 7 bases to trimming and J lost 2 bases; unmatched junction nucleotides: 8. Germline values: CDR1 SGHVS, CDR2 FNYEAQ. This CDR3 reads CASTTLTGAGNTIYF. The CDR3 DNA is TGTGCCAGCACCACCCTTACAGGGGCTGGAAACACCATATATTTT.

This clone was seen only once. The chain is built from TRBV29-1 and TRBJ2-3, with TRBD2 matching over 15 bases. This CDR3 is 16 amino acids long. From germline, CDR1 is SQVTM and CDR2 ANQGSEA. V shed 6 bases, J shed 2 bases, and the junction held 6 bases outside the gene matches. The CDR3 DNA is TGCAGCGTCACCGGACTAGCGGGGGGGCTCACAGATACGCAGTATTTT. Translating gives CSVTGLAGGLTDTQYF.

In this sample, this clone turned up once. The V call is TRBV4-1, the J call TRBJ1-2; D is perhaps TRBD1 (5 bases). The CDR3 loop spans 13 amino acids. Germline V CDR1 and CDR2: MGHRA, YSYEKL. Trimming shortened V by 4 bases and J by 4 bases, and 10 bases separated the two germline ends. The CDR3 DNA reads TGCGCCAGCAGCCCCCGACAGTCCTATGGCTACACCTTC. Amino acids: CASSPRQSYGYTF.

This clone was observed once. The chain recombines TRBV5-1 with TRBJ1-2; the D is unclear. CDR3 length: 15 amino acids. Germline V gene data show CDR1 as SGHRS and CDR2 as YFSETQ. The germline V and J ends were trimmed by 0 bases and 4 bases, with 13 bases remaining between them. CDR3 coding DNA: TGCGCCAGCAGCTTGGGGTTAGACGCGGTCTATGGCTACACCTTC. This encodes CASSLGLDAVYGYTF.

V and J are TRBV7-8 and TRBJ2-2; the match to TRBD1 covers 11 bases. There are 13 residues in the CDR3. Per germline, CDR1 SGHVS and CDR2 FQNEAQ. V shed 11 bases, J shed 3 bases, and the junction held 2 bases outside the gene matches. This CDR3 reads CAGQGADTGELFF. The CDR3, as DNA: TGTGCCGGACAGGGGGCCGACACCGGGGAGCTGTTTTTT.

The J gene is TRBJ1-3, the V gene TRBV5-1; no reliable D call. V was cut by 0 bases and J by 0 bases, with 4 bases left in between. CDR1 and CDR2 from the germline V gene are SGHRS and YFSETQ. This CDR3 has 14 residues. The CDR3 sequence is CASSLDGSGNTIYF. DNA of the CDR3: TGCGCCAGCAGCTTGGACGGCTCTGGAAACACCATATATTTT.

V usage is TRBV2 and J usage is TRBJ2-7; 8 bases line up with TRBD1. The CDR3 consists of 13 residues. Trimming took 3 bases from V and 3 from J; bases not matched to a gene: 1. Germline CDR1 is SNHLY and CDR2 is FYNNEI. The CDR3 bases are TGTGCCAGCAGTGACACAGGGGGCTACGAGCAGTACTTC. Its translation: CASSDTGGYEQYF.

This chain uses TRBV4-1 with TRBJ2-5; 9 bases are shared with TRBD2. The germline V gene encodes CDR1 MGHRA and CDR2 YSYEKL. The V gene end was trimmed by 3 bases and the J gene end by 2 bases; junction bases not matched to a gene: 10. The CDR3 sequence is 17 residues long. The CDR3, as DNA: TGCGCCAGCAGCCAGTCAGCGGGGGGCGCCCCGCAAGAGACCCAGTACTTC. Translated: CASSQSAGGAPQETQYF.

To note about this clone: One junction end does not reproduce the germline sequence, and a read error may be involved. CDR3 region: CASSLERGQETQYF. The CDR3 coding sequence is TGTGCTAGCAGCTTAGAAAGGGGGCAGGAGACCCAGTACTTC. The V and J genes are TRBV7-7 and TRBJ2-5; 7 bases agree with TRBD1. The CDR3 totals 14 residues. Germline CDR1 SSHAT, CDR2 FNYEAQ (reference sequence).

The V and J genes are TRBV4-1 and TRBJ2-1; 11 positions match TRBD1. Germline CDR1 MGHRA, CDR2 YSYEKL. V dropped 1 base and J dropped 14; count of bases not matched to a gene: 4. CDR3 length equals 13 residues. In DNA, the CDR3 is TGCGCCAGCAGCCAAGGGCCGGGACAGGGGGAGTTCTTC. Its translation: CASSQGPGQGEFF.

V usage is TRBV18 and J usage is TRBJ2-7; 7 bases match TRBD1. This CDR3 is built from 13 residues. Germline assignment: CDR1 KGHSH and CDR2 LQKENI. The trim removed 6 bases at V and 3 bases at J, leaving 5 bases unmatched. CDR3 sequence: CASSRDSNYEQYF. CDR3 nucleotide sequence: TGTGCCAGCTCCCGGGACAGTAACTACGAGCAGTACTTC.

This chain connects TRBV3-1 (or the pseudogene TRBV3-2) to TRBJ2-3, with 10 bases that match TRBD2. This CDR3 comprises 16 residues. V lost 4 bases, J lost 0 bases, and 4 bases stayed unmatched. The germline V gene encodes CDR1 LGHDT and CDR2 YNNKEL (reference sequence). The DNA for the CDR3 is TGTGCCAGCAGCCTCTTAGCGGGGGGAAGCACAGATACGCAGTATTTT. This encodes CASSLLAGGSTDTQYF.

V gene TRBV2 combines with J gene TRBJ1-5; 8 bases align to TRBD1. Looked up from germline, CDR1 is SNHLY and CDR2 is FYNNEI. The CDR3 has 15 amino acids. Trimming removed 2 bases from V and 2 bases from J; junction bases left unmatched: 2. CDR3 protein: CASSEQGAGNQPQHF. DNA for the CDR3: TGTGCCAGCAGTGAACAGGGGGCAGGCAATCAGCCCCAGCATTTT.

The table lists this clone with a count of one. The chain joins TRBV18 to TRBJ1-2, with TRBD1 identical over 7 bases. The germline CDR1 and CDR2 sequences are KGHSH and LQKENI. The CDR3 is made up of 13 amino acids. The J segment lost 8 bases and the V segment lost 6 bases, leaving 9 bases of the junction unmatched. CDR3 in DNA: TGTGCCAGCTCGTCCGGACAGGTCTTGGGCTACACCTTC. Translated: CASSSGQVLGYTF. Full variable domain (rest looked up from reference TRBV18 and TRBJ1-2): NAGVMQNPRHLVRRRGQEARLRCSPMKGHSHVYWYRQLPEEGLKFMVYLQKENIIDESGMPKERFSAEFPKEGPSILRIQQVVRGDSAAYFCASSSGQVLGYTFGSGTRLTVV.

This clone came up a few times. The chain carries TRBV5-6 and TRBJ1-4, with D tentatively TRBD1 (5 bases). From germline, CDR1 is SGHDT and CDR2 YYEEEE. Trimming took off 0 bases at V and 3 bases at J, with 6 bases between the two ends. The CDR3 is made up of 14 amino acids. This chain's CDR3 is CASSLVQANEKLFF. The CDR3 region has the DNA TGTGCCAGCAGCTTGGTACAGGCTAATGAAAAACTGTTTTTT.

This chain connects TRBV3-1 (or the pseudogene TRBV3-2) to TRBJ2-1, with 9 positions matching TRBD2. Trimming took 1 base from V and 2 from J; bases not matched to a gene: 3. Germline V CDR1 and CDR2: LGHDT, YNNKEL (reference sequence). The CDR3 covers 16 residues. The CDR3 spells CASSQAPSGAYNEQFF. The CDR3 DNA is TGTGCCAGCAGCCAAGCCCCTAGCGGGGCCTACAATGAGCAGTTCTTC.

The rearrangement uses TRBV5-1 and TRBJ1-1, with 7 bases identical to TRBD1. The CDR3 extends over 16 amino acids. From germline, CDR1 is SGHRS and CDR2 YFSETQ. V lost 2 bases and J lost 1; bases outside the gene matches: 8. The CDR3 bases are TGCGCCAGCAGCTTACGACAGCGACAGGGGAACACTGAAGCTTTCTTT. Residues: CASSLRQRQGNTEAFF.

This chain joins TRBV10-2 and TRBJ1-1; D might be TRBD1 (6 bases). The CDR3 has 13 residues. The germline CDR1 and CDR2 sequences are WSHSY and SAAADI. V lost 6 bases, J lost 4 bases, and 12 bases lay in between. In DNA, the CDR3 is TGCGCCAGCAGCCCTCAAGGGGGCACTGAAGCTTTCTTT. It is translated as CASSPQGGTEAFF.

The J gene is TRBJ2-2, the V gene TRBV19; tentatively, D is TRBD2 (5 bases). The CDR3 has 14 amino acids. V was clipped by 7 bases and J by 1 base, with 10 bases between them. Germline values: CDR1 LNHDA, CDR2 SQIVND (reference sequence). The CDR3 sequence: CASNLGVNTGELFF. The CDR3 DNA follows: TGTGCCAGTAATCTCGGGGTGAACACCGGGGAGCTGTTTTTT.

This clone was recorded once. The genes are TRBV9 and TRBJ1-1, with D perhaps matching TRBD1 (5 bases). Germline V gene sequence: CDR1 SGDLS, CDR2 YYNGEE. The ends were cut back, 3 bases at V and 4 bases at J, with 7 bases in the middle. CDR3 length equals 12 residues. The CDR3 nucleotides read TGTGCCAGCAGCGGGGGGGGCACTGAAGCTTTCTTT. It encodes CASSGGGTEAFF.

This clone was counted a few times. The chain couples TRBV5-1 to TRBJ1-1; D perhaps matches TRBD1 (5 bases). There are 11 residues in the CDR3. V was trimmed by 4 bases and J by 6 bases, leaving 7 bases between them. Germline loops: CDR1 SGHRS, CDR2 YFSETQ. Here the CDR3 reads CASSRGPEAFF. The DNA for the CDR3 is TGCGCCAGCAGCAGGGGCCCTGAAGCTTTCTTT.

The chain carries TRBV5-1 and TRBJ2-5, with 10 nucleotides matching TRBD2. The CDR3 totals 15 residues. Trimming removed 5 bases from V and 3 bases from J; junction bases left unmatched: 7. Germline CDR1 and CDR2: SGHRS and YFSETQ. This chain's CDR3 is CASSRSGGAEETQYF. CDR3 sequence (DNA): TGCGCCAGCAGTCGGAGCGGGGGGGCCGAAGAGACCCAGTACTTC.